Shown below are 23 T cell receptor beta chains from a single sample sequenced in a study of blood T cell repertoires in COVID-19. TCRdb keeps only in-frame clones here, not all; method: immunoSEQ multiplex PCR. The sample contains 250,000 to 300,000 clones, more than 75% of which appear only once. The sample was peripheral blood. The receptors were gathered from a woman aged 35 to 49 who had recovered from COVID-19.

At least ten counts were recorded for this clone. The V gene is TRBV29-1, the J gene TRBJ2-7; 9 bases are a match to TRBD1. The CDR3 extends over 11 amino acids. Unmatched junction bases numbered 5, after V lost 7 bases and J lost 7 bases. Looked up from germline, CDR1 is SQVTM and CDR2 is ANQGSEA. CDR3 protein: CSAHRGREQYF. The CDR3 bases are TGCAGCGCCCACAGGGGGCGGGAGCAGTACTTC.

The V gene is TRBV9, the J gene TRBJ2-3, with 9 bases aligning to TRBD2. The ends lost 3 bases at V and 3 bases at J; junction bases unmatched: 5. The CDR3 spans 15 residues. Germline CDR1 and CDR2: SGDLS and YYNGEE. CDR3 amino acids: CASSAGGRGTDTQYF. CDR3 DNA sequence: TGTGCCAGCAGCGCGGGCGGGAGGGGGACAGATACGCAGTATTTT.

This chain joins TRBV25-1 and TRBJ1-3, with unresolved D. Per the germline V gene, CDR1 is MGHDK and CDR2 is SYGVNS. The CDR3 is made up of 16 amino acids. V was shortened by 6 bases and J by 0 bases, with 15 bases between the two germline ends. CDR3 DNA sequence: TGTGCCAGCAGGCCCCCGGGCGGGAGCTCTGGAAACACCATATATTTT. Protein sequence: CASRPPGGSSGNTIYF.

The rearrangement joins TRBV9 to TRBJ2-7; 8 bases agree with TRBD2. V lost 0 bases to trimming and J lost 0 bases; unmatched junction nucleotides: 5. The CDR3 is made up of 16 amino acids. CDR1 and CDR2 from the germline V gene are SGDLS and YYNGEE. The CDR3 reads CASSVGGSGTSYEQYF. CDR3 coding DNA: TGTGCCAGCAGCGTAGGTGGTAGCGGGACCTCCTACGAGCAGTACTTC.

This clone showed up just a few times. Here the CDR3 reads CASTLGGATTEAFF. The CDR3 region has the DNA TGTGCCAGCACCCTCGGAGGCGCCACCACTGAAGCTTTCTTT. The genes are TRBV27 and TRBJ1-1; unclear D gene. The V gene's germline CDR1 is MNHEY and CDR2 SMNVEV (reference sequence). Trimming removed 7 bases at V and 4 bases at J, with 16 bases between. The CDR3 runs 14 residues.

The chain couples TRBV4-1 to TRBJ2-3; D remains ambiguous. Germline loops: CDR1 MGHRA, CDR2 YSYEKL. The CDR3 covers 14 residues. Trimming pared 3 bases from V and 4 bases from J, leaving 11 bases between. The CDR3 reads CASSQYPGADTQYF. The CDR3 DNA follows: TGCGCCAGCAGCCAGTACCCGGGTGCAGATACGCAGTATTTT.

This clone has a single count. V usage is TRBV11-3 and J usage is TRBJ2-1; D may be TRBD2 (7 bases). The CDR3 has 15 residues. The germline V and J ends were trimmed by 5 bases and 5 bases, with 16 bases remaining between them. Germline V gene data show CDR1 as SGHNT and CDR2 as YENEEA. The CDR3 is CASSPQGTTNNEQFF. The CDR3 bases are TGTGCCAGCAGCCCCCAGGGGACTACCAACAATGAGCAGTTCTTC.

The rearrangement joins TRBV29-1 to TRBJ1-5, with 9 positions matching TRBD1. Trimming took 4 bases from V and 4 from J; bases not matched to a gene: 5. The CDR3 runs to 14 residues. The germline gives CDR1 SQVTM, CDR2 ANQGSEA. DNA of the CDR3: TGCAGCGTTGGGGGGGGGACAGGGAATCAGCCCCAGCATTTT. It codes for CSVGGGTGNQPQHF.

The chain uses TRBV18 and TRBJ1-1, with 9 bases lining up with TRBD1. The germline V gene encodes CDR1 KGHSH and CDR2 LQKENI. The CDR3 totals 14 residues. The V segment lost 1 base and the J segment 8 bases; nucleotides outside the gene matches: 5. The CDR3 loop is CASSPLDRGSEAFF. The CDR3 DNA follows: TGTGCCAGCTCACCACTTGACAGGGGGTCGGAAGCTTTCTTT.

The table lists this clone with a count of one. Within the sample, other DNA sequences also encode this same CDR3. The V and J genes are TRBV5-1 and TRBJ2-5; 10 bases match TRBD1. Germline V gives CDR1 SGHRS, CDR2 YFSETQ. The junction had 0 bases not matched to a gene; V was cut back by 0 bases and J by 4 bases. The CDR3 has 14 amino acids. This CDR3 reads CASSLGTGGETQYF. The CDR3 nucleotides read TGCGCCAGCAGCTTGGGGACAGGGGGAGAGACCCAGTACTTC.

V gene TRBV4-3 combines with J gene TRBJ2-7; TRBD2 agrees at 9 bases. Germline V gene data show CDR1 as LGHNA and CDR2 as YSLEER. V lost 2 bases, J lost 3 bases, and 8 bases stayed unmatched. The CDR3 extends over 16 amino acids. CDR3 region: CASSQKASGTDYEQYF. CDR3 nucleotide sequence: TGCGCCAGCAGCCAAAAGGCTAGCGGGACGGACTACGAGCAGTACTTC.

This clone came up once. This chain connects TRBV11-3 to TRBJ1-1; tentative D call: TRBD1 (5 bases). Germline V gene sequence: CDR1 SGHNT, CDR2 YENEEA. The CDR3 totals 12 residues. The ends were cut back, 5 bases at V and 7 bases at J, with 11 bases in the middle. The CDR3 DNA is TGTGCCAGCAGCGGACGACAGCTTGAAGCTTTCTTT. Its protein product is CASSGRQLEAFF.

The chain recombines TRBV13 with TRBJ2-5; 8 bases map to TRBD2. Trimming removed 11 bases from V and 5 bases from J; junction bases left unmatched: 10. Germline assignment: CDR1 PRHDT and CDR2 FYEKMQ (reference sequence). This CDR3 spans 13 amino acids. The CDR3 reads CAGGSGSEETQYF. The DNA of the CDR3 is TGTGCCGGAGGGAGCGGGAGTGAGGAGACCCAGTACTTC.

The V and J genes are TRBV6-2 or TRBV6-3 and TRBJ2-1, with 14 positions matching TRBD2. V lost 5 bases and J lost 6; bases outside the gene matches: 6. The CDR3 runs 16 residues. Germline V gives CDR1 MNHEY, CDR2 SVGEGT. The CDR3 sequence: CASSTATSGRANEQFF. CDR3 in DNA: TGTGCCAGCAGTACGGCGACTAGCGGGAGGGCCAATGAGCAGTTCTTC.

J is TRBJ2-7 and V is TRBV5-8; 9 nucleotides agree with TRBD1. Trimming removed 6 bases from V and 2 bases from J; junction bases left unmatched: 6. The CDR3 has 14 amino acids. Per germline, CDR1 SGHTS and CDR2 YDEGEE. The CDR3 DNA follows: TGTGCCAGCACCCCCTGGACAGGGGCCTACGAGCAGTACGTC. It codes for CASTPWTGAYEQYV.

This rearrangement joins TRBV11-2 to TRBJ2-5; 8 bases map to TRBD1. V was pared by 3 bases and J by 4 bases, with 10 bases of the junction left unmatched. From germline, CDR1 is SGHAT and CDR2 FQNNGV. The CDR3 extends over 16 amino acids. The CDR3: CASSLGLRDRRETQYF. In nucleotides, the CDR3 is TGTGCCAGCAGCTTGGGCCTCCGGGACAGGAGAGAGACCCAGTACTTC. Looking up the rest from reference TRBV11-2 and TRBJ2-5 gives the full variable domain: EAGVAQSPRYKIIEKRQSVAFWCNPISGHATLYWYQQILGQGPKLLIQFQNNGVVDDSQLPKDRFSAERLKGVDSTLKIQPAKLEDSAVYLCASSLGLRDRRETQYFGPGTRLLVL.

The chain links TRBV24-1 to TRBJ2-5; D might be TRBD2 (6 bases). Germline V gene sequence: CDR1 KGHDR, CDR2 SFDVKD. CDR3 length: 17 amino acids. The V and J ends lost 2 bases and 7 bases respectively, with 22 bases between them. CDR3 in amino acids: CATSDSDIAVPRGTQYF. The CDR3 nucleotides read TGTGCCACCAGTGATTCCGATATAGCGGTTCCCCGGGGGACCCAGTACTTC.

The V call is TRBV4-3, the J call TRBJ2-1; 10 nucleotides align to TRBD2. CDR3 size: 18 residues. J was trimmed by 2 bases and V by 4 bases; bases with no gene match: 11. Germline V gives CDR1 LGHNA, CDR2 YSLEER. The CDR3 loop is CASSPRTSGGGPYNEQFF. The CDR3 DNA reads TGCGCCAGCAGCCCCCGGACTAGCGGAGGGGGGCCCTACAATGAGCAGTTCTTC.

This chain joins TRBV5-6 and TRBJ2-1, with D possibly TRBD2 on 6 matching bases. V lost 0 bases and J 6 bases, leaving 13 bases between the germline ends. CDR3 length: 15 amino acids. The germline CDR1 and CDR2 sequences are SGHDT and YYEEEE. The CDR3 sequence: CASSLVGLNINEQFF. DNA for the CDR3: TGTGCCAGCAGCTTGGTGGGACTCAATATCAATGAGCAGTTCTTC. The whole variable domain, remainder taken from reference TRBV5-6 and TRBJ2-1, is DAGVTQSPTHLIKTRGQQVTLRCSPKSGHDTVSWYQQALGQGPQFIFQYYEEEERQRGNFPDRFSGHQFPNYSSELNVNALLLGDSALYLCASSLVGLNINEQFFGPGTRLTVL.

The V gene is TRBV19, the J gene TRBJ2-1; the match to TRBD1 covers 7 bases. CDR1 and CDR2 from the germline V gene are LNHDA and SQIVND (reference sequence). This CDR3 comprises 15 residues. V gave up 5 bases and J gave up 9 bases; unmatched junction bases: 13. CDR3 nucleotides: TGTGCCAGTAGTGCAGCGGCGGTAGGGGGCATTGAGCAGTTCTTC. Its protein product is CASSAAAVGGIEQFF.

This rearrangement joins TRBV15 to TRBJ2-3, with TRBD2 matching over 8 bases. Per the germline V gene, CDR1 is LNHNV and CDR2 is YYDKDF (reference sequence). The V segment lost 2 bases and the J segment 4 bases; nucleotides outside the gene matches: 5. The CDR3 contains 15 residues. Here the CDR3 reads CATSRRAGAADTQYF. Written as DNA, the CDR3 is TGTGCCACCAGCAGAAGAGCGGGAGCCGCAGATACGCAGTATTTT. Full variable domain (missing parts from reference TRBV15 and TRBJ2-3): DAMVIQNPRYQVTQFGKPVTLSCSQTLNHNVMYWYQQKSSQAPKLLFHYYDKDFNNEADTPDNFQSRRPNTSFCFLDIRSPGLGDTAMYLCATSRRAGAADTQYFGPGTRLTVL.

The rearrangement links TRBV19 to TRBJ2-1; TRBD1 aligns across 7 bases. The V segment lost 3 bases and the J segment 7 bases; nucleotides outside the gene matches: 15. Germline V gene lookup returns CDR1 LNHDA and CDR2 SQIVND (reference sequence). There are 17 residues in the CDR3. The CDR3 loop reads CASSMWGPAGGRNEQFF. The CDR3 DNA follows: TGTGCCAGTAGTATGTGGGGCCCGGCAGGGGGTCGGAATGAGCAGTTCTTC.

The chain is built from TRBV24-1 and TRBJ2-1; TRBD2 agrees at 8 bases. Germline-derived CDR1 and CDR2 are KGHDR and SFDVKD. The CDR3 is made up of 18 amino acids. V lost 7 bases to trimming and J lost 0 bases; unmatched junction nucleotides: 13. CDR3 sequence (DNA): TGTGCCACCAGCCCCCGGGGCGGGAGGAAACGCTCCTACAATGAGCAGTTCTTC. Translated, it gives CATSPRGGRKRSYNEQFF.